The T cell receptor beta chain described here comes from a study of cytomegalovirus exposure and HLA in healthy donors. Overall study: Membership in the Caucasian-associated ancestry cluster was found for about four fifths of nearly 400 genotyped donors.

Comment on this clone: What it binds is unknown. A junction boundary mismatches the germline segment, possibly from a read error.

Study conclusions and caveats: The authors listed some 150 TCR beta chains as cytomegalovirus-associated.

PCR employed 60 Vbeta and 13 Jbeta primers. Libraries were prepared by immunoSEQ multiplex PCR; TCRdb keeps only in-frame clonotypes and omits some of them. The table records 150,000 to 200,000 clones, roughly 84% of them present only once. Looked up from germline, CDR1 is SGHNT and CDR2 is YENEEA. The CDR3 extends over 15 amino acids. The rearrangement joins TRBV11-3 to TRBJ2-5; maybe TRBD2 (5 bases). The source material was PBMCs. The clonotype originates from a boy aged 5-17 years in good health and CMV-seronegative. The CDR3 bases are TGTGCCAGCAGTTTAGGCGGGTCCTACCGGGAGACCCAGTACTTC. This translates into CASSLGGSYRETQYF.